This T cell receptor (beta chain) was recovered during a study of blood T cell repertoires in COVID-19 (dated by TCRdb to 2019 to 2021). For context, the study as a whole: Samples covering the acute and convalescent phases of COVID-19 were provided by collaborators in the United States, Italy and Spain. A freely available public database, intended as a resource for researchers studying the immune response to SARS-CoV-2, is where the repertoires were released. The samples were drawn from the first 160 participants of the ongoing ImmuneRACE study and from under 1,500 subjects provided by 6 global collaborators. The material from the prospective study consisted of cDNA or gDNA derived from T cells, B-cell-depleted T cells, or PBMCs. HLA class I and class II types, where available, came from metadata supplied by the sample provider rather than from assay-based typing. Deeply sampled blood TCRbeta repertoires from subjects exposed to, actively infected with, or recovered from COVID-19 were included in the dataset. A de-identified subject ID, COVID-19 status, age in years and sex were almost always included in the sample metadata.

TCRbeta CDR3 regions were amplified from genomic DNA using the immunoSEQ Assay, a bias-controlled multiplex PCR. In the source study's methods: Nucleated cell counts per sample were estimated from amplification of reference gene primers within the assay. To quantify the absolute abundance of each unique TCRbeta CDR3 rearrangement, sequence reads were collapsed and filtered. For each sample, productive Simpson clonality was calculated as the square root of Simpson's diversity index over productive rearrangements. The table comes from immuneACCESS by way of TCRdb, which keeps in-frame sequences with V and J called. Part of the clones is missing from these tables; in studies checked, under half for an unresolved V gene and the rest for unknown reasons. D and trimming were read from the DNA, whereas the V and J calls and clone size are those reported in that table. For this sample there are about 240,000 clones; approximately 87% appear just once. The leading ten clones occupy 6.2% of the sample.

With respect to this clone: Its antigen has not been determined. The sample holds no much larger clone one base away, and base qualities are not on file.

What the study reported, not specific to this receptor: Clinical and demographic metadata were provided uncurated, with the amount varying by source and participant.

Trimming at the junction amounts to 4 bases on V and 3 bases on J, and the germline ends lie 16 bases apart. The germline V gene (reference sequence) supplies CDR1 LGHDT and CDR2 YNNKEL. CDR3 length: 15 amino acids, cysteine to phenylalanine. Only the CDR3 DNA stays, 45 bases, in frame from base 1. Collaborating institutions collected whole blood in K2EDTA tubes following their own protocols. Collaborator samples were shipped for TCRbeta analysis as frozen whole blood, isolated PBMCs, or DNA extracted from either sample type. The sequencing input was peripheral blood. The chain employs TRBV3-1 (or the pseudogene TRBV3-2) and TRBJ2-7; a tentative D match to TRBD1 spans 6 bases. This clonotype was sampled from a man between 60 and 70 years old with acute or convalescent COVID-19. The nucleotide sequence is TGTGCCAGCAGCCCCCGACAGGCGCTGGGCTACGAGCAGTACTTC. The encoded protein is CASSPRQALGYEQYF.